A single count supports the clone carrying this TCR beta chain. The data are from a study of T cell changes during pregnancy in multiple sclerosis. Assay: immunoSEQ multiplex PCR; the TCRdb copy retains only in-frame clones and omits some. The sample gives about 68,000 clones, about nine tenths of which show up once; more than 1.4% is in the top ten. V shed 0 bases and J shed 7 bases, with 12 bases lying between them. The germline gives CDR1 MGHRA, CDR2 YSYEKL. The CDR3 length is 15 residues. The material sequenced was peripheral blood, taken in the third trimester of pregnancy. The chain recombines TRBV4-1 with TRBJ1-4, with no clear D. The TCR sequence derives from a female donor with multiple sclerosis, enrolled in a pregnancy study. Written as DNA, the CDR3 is TGCGCCAGCAGCCAAGAGACACCGCGGGTTGAAAAACTGTTTTTT. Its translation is CASSQETPRVEKLFF.